The clone carrying this T cell receptor beta chain was seen only a few times. Its antigen is not known. Via MiXCR, TCRdb re-called the reads, giving one row per CDR3 protein. This table has roughly 990,000 distinct CDR3 sequences, roughly 31% appearing once. The record originates from a study of T cell repertoires in cytomegalovirus infection. About the study: Carrying CMV and the relevant HLA type showed in public TCR beta signatures.

Germline V gene data show CDR1 as MNHEY and CDR2 as SVGAGI. The CDR3 runs to 14 residues. Trimming left V 2 bases short and J 1 base short, with 8 bases between. The chain recombines TRBV6-5 with TRBJ1-1; D unresolved. The TCR was taken from a human donor in good health (CMV status not recorded). Some clones in this sample may be carry-over from other donors' samples. The specimen comprised cultured CD8+ T cells from PBMCs, sampled from culture after CMV antigen stimulation. CDR3 nucleotides: TGTGCCAGCAGTTACGACTTATCGAACACTGAAGCTTTCTTT. Protein: CASSYDLSNTEAFF.